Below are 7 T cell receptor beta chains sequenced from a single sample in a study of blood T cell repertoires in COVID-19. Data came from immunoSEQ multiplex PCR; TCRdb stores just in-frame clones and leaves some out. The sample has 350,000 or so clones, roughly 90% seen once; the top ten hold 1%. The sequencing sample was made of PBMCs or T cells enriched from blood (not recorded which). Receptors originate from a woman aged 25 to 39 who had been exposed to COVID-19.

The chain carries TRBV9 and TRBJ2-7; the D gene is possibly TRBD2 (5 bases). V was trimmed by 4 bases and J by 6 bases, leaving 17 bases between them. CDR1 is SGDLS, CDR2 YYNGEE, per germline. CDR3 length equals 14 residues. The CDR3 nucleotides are TGTGCCAGCAGCCGGGGATCTCCTCTCACCGAGCAGTACTTC. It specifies CASSRGSPLTEQYF.

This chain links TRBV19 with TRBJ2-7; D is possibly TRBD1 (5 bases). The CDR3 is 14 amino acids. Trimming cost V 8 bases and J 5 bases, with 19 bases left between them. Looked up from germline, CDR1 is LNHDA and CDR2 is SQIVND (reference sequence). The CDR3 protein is CASSTAGLSHEQYF. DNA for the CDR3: TGTGCCAGTTCCACCGCAGGGCTAAGCCACGAGCAGTACTTC.

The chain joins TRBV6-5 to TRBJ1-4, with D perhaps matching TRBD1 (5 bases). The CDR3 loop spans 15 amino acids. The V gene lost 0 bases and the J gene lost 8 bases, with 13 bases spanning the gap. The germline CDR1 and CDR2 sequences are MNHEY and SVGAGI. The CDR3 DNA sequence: TGTGCCAGCAGTTACTCTGGGGCAGGAGGGGAAAAACTGTTTTTT. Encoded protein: CASSYSGAGGEKLFF.

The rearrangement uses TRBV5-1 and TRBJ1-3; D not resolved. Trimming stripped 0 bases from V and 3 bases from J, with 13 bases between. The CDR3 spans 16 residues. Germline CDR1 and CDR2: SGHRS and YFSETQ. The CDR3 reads CASSLVEGAGGNTIYF. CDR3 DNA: TGCGCCAGCAGCTTGGTGGAGGGCGCGGGTGGAAACACCATATATTTT.

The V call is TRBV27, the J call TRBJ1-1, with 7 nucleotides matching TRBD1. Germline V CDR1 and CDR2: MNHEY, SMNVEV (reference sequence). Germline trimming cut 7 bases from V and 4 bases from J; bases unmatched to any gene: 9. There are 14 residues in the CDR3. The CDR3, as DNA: TGTGCCAGCACTTCAGGGGGTAGGGTCACTGAAGCTTTCTTT. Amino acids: CASTSGGRVTEAFF.

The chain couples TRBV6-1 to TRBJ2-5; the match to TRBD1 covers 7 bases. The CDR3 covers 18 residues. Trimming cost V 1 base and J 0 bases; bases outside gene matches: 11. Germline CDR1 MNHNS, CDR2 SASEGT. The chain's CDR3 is CASSEGFSGQRNQETQYF. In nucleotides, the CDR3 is TGTGCCAGCAGTGAAGGATTCTCGGGACAGCGCAACCAAGAGACCCAGTACTTC.

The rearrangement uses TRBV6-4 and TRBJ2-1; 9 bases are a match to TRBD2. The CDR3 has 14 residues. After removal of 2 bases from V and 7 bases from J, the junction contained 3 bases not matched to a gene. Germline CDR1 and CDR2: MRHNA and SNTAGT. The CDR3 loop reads CASSDAGGPNEQFF. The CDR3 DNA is TGTGCCAGCAGTGACGCGGGAGGGCCGAATGAGCAGTTCTTC.